What follows describes a single T cell receptor beta chain. The CDR3 length is 13 residues. The V end lost 3 bases, the J end lost 3 bases, and 8 bases lay between the germline ends. Germline V gene sequence: CDR1 LNHDA, CDR2 SQIVND (reference sequence). This record comes from a study of control samples from healthy donors and cancer patients. Measured with immunoSEQ multiplex PCR; TCRdb has only the in-frame clones, and not every one. The sample lists some 96,000 clones; approximately 95% were seen once. The gene calls are TRBV19 and TRBJ1-2; D gene unclear. The source material was blood. The receptor comes from a man aged 18 to 29 in good health. Here the CDR3 DNA reads TGTGCCAGTAGTATGGCTGGGGACTATGGCTACACCTTC. It specifies CASSMAGDYGYTF.